What follows is one T cell receptor beta chain and its context. Its antigen is undetermined. The V end lost 2 bases, the J end lost 5 bases, and 10 bases lay between the germline ends. The CDR3 has 12 residues. CDR1 and CDR2 (germline): DFQATT, SNEGSKA (reference sequence). These data originate in a study of type 1 regulatory T cells. Study as a whole: This in vitro CD4 product, T-allo10, is enriched for Tr1 cells and alloantigen-specific.

MiXCR, applied by TCRdb to the reads, yields one record per CDR3 protein. The sample has about 68,000 distinct CDR3 sequences; about 60% are singletons. T-allo10 cells from the graft donor were described as anergic, host-alloantigen-specific, and alloantigen-specific suppressors. Sample: cultured T cells, either the whole culture or a sorted T cell fraction (not recorded which). Subset indicated: Tr1-enriched cell product generated in vitro against host alloantigens. This receptor was identified in a human donor in good health. V gene TRBV20-1 combines with J gene TRBJ2-7; D could derive from TRBD1 or TRBD2 (5 bases each). CDR3: CSARQGRNEQYF. In DNA, the CDR3 is TGCAGTGCTAGACAGGGACGGAACGAGCAGTACTTC.